This TCR beta chain was captured by sequencing in a study of T cell responses to AZD1222 COVID-19 vaccine (dated by TCRdb to the early 2020s). Background for the entire study: AZD1222 recipients with second doses at about 4 weeks or about 12 weeks were pooled, because spike-specific TCR depth and breadth did not differ between schedules. A total of 233 trial participants underwent TCR sequencing, of whom around 200 received two doses of AZD1222 and approximately 25 received two doses of the MenACWY control vaccine. Trial participants were enrolled by age into 18-55, 56-69 and 70-plus year subgroups, with about 150, 27 and 61 TCR-sequenced participants respectively.

The CDR3 regions of human TCRbeta chains were analyzed by immunosequencing. Per the original workflow: TCRs in the repertoires were matched against a reference library of SARS-CoV-2-specific TCRs that had been generated with the MIRA antigen-specificity platform. Breadth meant the fraction of unique TCRs that were SARS-CoV-2-associated, whereas depth meant the fraction of total T cells that were SARS-CoV-2-associated. Using the MIRA data, each spike-specific TCR was assigned both to the spike region to which the TCR was reactive and to a CD4 or CD8 class. Log10-transformed breadth and depth values were compared by one-way ANOVA with Sidak's multiple comparisons tests. TCRdb took this table from immuneACCESS and kept in-frame rearrangements with V and J called. Such tables lack part of the clones; where checked against another copy, unresolved V genes explain under half of the gap, and the rest is unexplained. V and J calls and clone size follow that table, whereas D and trimming were derived from the DNA. The sample has roughly 130,000 clones on record, about nine tenths of them singletons. Approximately 8% of the sample belongs to the ten largest clones.

Taken from the germline V gene, the CDR1 and CDR2 loops are SGHTA and FQGTGA. V is cut back by 5 bases and J by 7 bases, with 15 bases in the junction unmatched. There are 16 amino acids in the CDR3, from cysteine to phenylalanine inclusive. Only CDR3 DNA remains: 48 bases, in frame from the first base. A word on this clone: Its antigen target is currently unknown. Base qualities are not recorded, but no much larger clone differs from it by a single base.

Paper-wide results and their limitations: Vaccine-associated CD4 TCRs spanned the whole spike protein, with dominant responses in regions 160-218 and 743-854. Spike-specific TCR breadth and depth rose significantly after two AZD1222 doses compared with day 0 and with MenACWY recipients. Conclusions about previously exposed vaccinees are limited because only six or seven AZD1222 recipients were SARS-CoV-2 seropositive at baseline. Because no day 14 peak-response samples were available, the repertoires could be characterized only after the peak T cell response. Most participants were white British and females outnumbered males, and the authors suggested that clonal diversity may have been underestimated. Nearly half of unique spike-specific TCRs reportedly recognized epitopes outside regions mutated in the B.1.351 and B.1.1.7 variants. The 56-69-year group was small, and its depth increase did not reach significance, likely because of low power.

The time point label of this sample denotes: baseline before first vaccination. Vaccinee samples came from UK trials COV001 and COV002, including a single-blind randomized controlled phase 2/3 trial of AZD1222 (ChAdOx1 nCoV-19) in healthy adults. Trial participant PBMC samples were collected at day 0 and day 28 after the second dose for TCRbeta chain sequencing. The chain uses TRBV7-3 and TRBJ2-7; a stretch of 9 junction bases matches TRBD2. The input for sequencing was peripheral blood, taken on day 0 of AZD1222 vaccination. The sequence was obtained from an adult in good health. The bases are TGTGCCAGCAGCCCCTCTAGCGGGGTGACGCGTAGGGAGCAGTACTTC. Translated, this gives CASSPSSGVTRREQYF. With the rest looked up from the reference TRBV7-3 and TRBJ2-7 genes rather than sequenced, the full variable domain is GAGVSQTPSNKVTEKGKYVELRCDPISGHTALYWYRQSLGQGPEFLIYFQGTGAADDSGLPNDRFFAVRPEGSVSTLKIQRTERGDSAVYLCASSPSSGVTRREQYFGPGTRLTVT.